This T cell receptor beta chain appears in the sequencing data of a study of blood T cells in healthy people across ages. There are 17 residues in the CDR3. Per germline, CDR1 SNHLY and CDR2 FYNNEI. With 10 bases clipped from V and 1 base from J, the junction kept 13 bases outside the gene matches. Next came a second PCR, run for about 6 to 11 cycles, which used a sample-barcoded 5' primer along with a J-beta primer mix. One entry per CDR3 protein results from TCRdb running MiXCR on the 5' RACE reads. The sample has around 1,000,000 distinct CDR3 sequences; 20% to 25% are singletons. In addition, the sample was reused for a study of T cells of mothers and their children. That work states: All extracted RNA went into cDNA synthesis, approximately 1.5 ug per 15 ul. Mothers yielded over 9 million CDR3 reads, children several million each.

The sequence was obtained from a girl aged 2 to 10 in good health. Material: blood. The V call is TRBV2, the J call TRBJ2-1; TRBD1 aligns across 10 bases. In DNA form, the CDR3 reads TGTGCCATTACCGGGACAGGGGTCCTCCGATCCTACAATGAGCAGTTCTTC. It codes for CAITGTGVLRSYNEQFF.